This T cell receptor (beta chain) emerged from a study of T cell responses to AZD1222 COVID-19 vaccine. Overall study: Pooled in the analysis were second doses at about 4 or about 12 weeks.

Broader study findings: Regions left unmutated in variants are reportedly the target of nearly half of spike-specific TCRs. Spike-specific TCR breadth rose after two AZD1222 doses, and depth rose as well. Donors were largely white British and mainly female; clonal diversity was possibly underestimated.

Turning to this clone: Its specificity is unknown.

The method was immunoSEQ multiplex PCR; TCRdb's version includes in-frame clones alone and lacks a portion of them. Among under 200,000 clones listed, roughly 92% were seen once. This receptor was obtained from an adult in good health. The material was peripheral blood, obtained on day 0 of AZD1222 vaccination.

The CDR3 here is CAWSVNSGRNSPLHF. The CDR3 DNA follows: TGTGCCTGGAGTGTTAATTCAGGGCGGAATTCACCCCTCCACTTT. The chain employs TRBV30 and TRBJ1-6; weak D call: TRBD1 (5 bases). The germline V and J ends were trimmed by 0 bases and 7 bases, with 13 bases remaining between them. The CDR3 sequence is 15 residues long. Germline CDR1 GTSNPN, CDR2 SVGIG (reference sequence). The full variable domain, its missing parts supplied by reference TRBV30 and TRBJ1-6, is SQTIHQWPATLVQPVGSPLSLECTVEGTSNPNLYWYRQAAGRGLQLLFYSVGIGQISSEVPQNLSASRPQDRQFILSSKKLLLSDSGFYLCAWSVNSGRNSPLHFGNGTRLTVT.